One T cell receptor (beta chain) is described in this entry. Germline CDR1 is MGHDK and CDR2 is SYGVNS. The CDR3 has 18 residues. The ends were cut back, 3 bases at V and 0 bases at J, with 20 bases in the middle. The sample comes from a study of cytomegalovirus exposure and HLA in healthy donors. Researchers ran the PCR with 60 Vbeta and 13 Jbeta primers. This table comes from immunoSEQ multiplex PCR, and its TCRdb copy is limited to in-frame clones, with some not included. This table has roughly 150,000 clones, approximately 88% appearing once. The V gene is TRBV25-1, the J gene TRBJ1-1; perhaps TRBD1 as D (6 bases). Sequenced material: PBMCs. This receptor was obtained from a boy aged 2 to 10 in good health and CMV-seronegative. The CDR3 is CASSEGTSNELMNTEAFF. In nucleotides, the CDR3 is TGTGCCAGCAGTGAGGGGACAAGCAACGAGTTGATGAACACTGAAGCTTTCTTT.